This T cell receptor beta chain was found in a study of cytomegalovirus exposure and HLA in healthy donors (TCRdb year 2017). The study in broad terms: In an earlier analysis of under 600 of the donors, roughly 300 Gb of sequence data and about 110 million unique TCR beta sequences from about 190 million T cells were reported. Roughly 300 gigabases of sequencing data and 70 million to 100 million unique TCR sequences made up an early release that covered about 640 HLA-typed donors. The genetic ancestry cluster associated with self-reported Caucasian donors included around 76% of the roughly 400 genotyped donors. The study aimed to test whether cataloging public T cell receptors could reveal signatures of past pathogen exposure. Using immunosequencing, the study profiled T cell repertoires from 666 subjects and related those repertoires to cytomegalovirus serostatus. Along with the approximately 700-subject first cohort, a separate validation cohort of over a hundred different subjects was used. To predict cytomegalovirus infection status, the study combined high-throughput TCR immunosequencing, statistical association of individual TCRs with disease status, and machine learning. In a later analysis, previously published TCR beta repertoires from 600 to 850 donors were re-analyzed and high-resolution HLA genotyping was added so that TCR occurrence patterns could be studied. The later analysis used no new phenotypic data to find candidate immune exposures, relying instead on TCR beta sequences and their occurrence across donors. An earlier analysis of 450 to 750 of the donors used high-throughput TCR beta sequencing to judge whether each TCR beta V gene segment behaved as functional or pseudogenic. Donor age, sex, ethnicity and CMV serostatus were collected together with the repertoire data. A later genetic analysis used genome-wide SNP genotypes for about 60% of the roughly 700 donors, treating that subset as a discovery cohort. Every discovery cohort repertoire had been produced on one sequencing platform. Both class I and class II loci were covered by HLA typing, at four-digit resolution. Typing coverage differed by locus: A, B, C, DRB1 and DQB1 were typed in about 629-630 donors, DQA1 in approximately 520, DPA1 in around 610, and DPB1 in 450 to 490. Four or five DR-DQ haplotypes were handled as single units for association and clustering, since linkage in the cohort was strong. On average, around 240,000 unique TCR beta nucleotide sequences were sequenced per donor among some 430 genotyped donors of the cohort, with 15% to 20% of those sequences being non-productive.

The cohort consisted of more than 650 healthy bone marrow donors. All cohort members were sampled while nominally healthy, although unrecorded immune exposures were likely present. The donor tested CMV seropositive and was one of the 289 seropositive cohort members. A peripheral blood sample was collected from each donor, and TCR beta sequencing was performed on peripheral blood mononuclear cells. The Qiagen DNeasy Blood Extraction Kit was used to extract genomic DNA from the blood cell samples. Trimming takes 7 bases from V and 4 bases from J, and the germline ends sit 17 bases apart. Sequences LGHNT (CDR1) and FRNRAP (CDR2) are obtained from the germline V gene. From the cysteine through the phenylalanine, the CDR3 covers 15 amino acids. The sequence is cut down to CDR3 DNA, 45 bases in frame from base 1. Results and caveats for the whole study, not just this receptor: Because counts were too low, roughly 18 rarely observed V segments, including chromosome 9 orphons, were left out of the earlier analysis of approximately 580 of the donors. Most CMV-associated TCR beta chains appeared to be HLA-restricted in a later analysis, and the HLA associations seemed to be driven largely by CMV exposure. Sequencing depth was assumed to be roughly uniform across donors in the presence/absence analyses, though that assumption may not hold. Correlated functional status among segregating V segments might be attributable to linkage disequilibrium, but an unknown experimental factor could not be ruled out. The authors suggested that the approach could potentially be generalized to other disease states and immunological phenotypes. A later genetic analysis associated a missense DCLRE1C variant with V-gene and J-gene trimming of TCR beta chains, and an independent cohort replicated the association. A further reported finding was that TCR beta sequences accurately predicted the HLA-A and HLA-B alleles for most subjects in the first cohort. Only TCR beta chains were sequenced in this cohort, and the absence of alpha or paired-chain data limited detectable features. The classifier was reported to diagnose cytomegalovirus status with high specificity and sensitivity in both the original and validation cohorts. Because HLA typing was unavailable for some donors at each locus, only the typed subset was used in association tests. At a false discovery rate of 0.05, a later analysis linked around 17,000 TCR beta sequences to specific HLA alleles. In the study, about 150 TCR beta chains were listed as associated with cytomegalovirus. According to a later genetic analysis, donors in an Asian-associated ancestry cluster had fewer N-insertions in productive TCRs than the roughly 660-donor mean. While some public TCRs were present in many individuals, most TCR sequences turned up only very rarely across donors. Immune exposure information for the cohort was limited to CMV serostatus. In a later analysis, TCR association rates were found to vary across HLA loci, with the most associated TCRs seen for DRB1 alleles and the fewest for HLA-C alleles. Assigning TCR associations to individual alleles was difficult when HLA alleles, especially DR and DQ, strongly co-occurred. A cluster of highly shared sequence variants was judged likely to represent a technical artifact of the sequencing pipeline. In a later analysis, several top co-occurrence clusters were reported to appear linked to parvovirus B19, influenza, CMV and Epstein-Barr virus. Because the 87-base-pair reads could not distinguish some IMGT-functional V segments, including TRBV6-2 and TRBV6-3, those segments were excluded. In vitro tests confirmed that a few of the cytomegalovirus-associated TCR beta chains recognize cytomegalovirus antigens. In a later analysis, HLA-associated TCR beta chains showed more clonal expansion and lower generation probabilities than non-associated chains that were equally common. Broadly in line with IMGT annotations, most TCR beta V segments showed up in productive rearrangements about 87% or about 30% of the time in an earlier analysis of approximately 640 of the donors.

The library was produced with the immunoSEQ multiplex PCR assay. For the multiplex PCR, a mixture combining 60 forward primers for TCR Vbeta segments and 13 reverse primers for TCR Jbeta segments was used. The CDR3 region of rearranged TCR beta genes was amplified from genomic DNA by a multiplex PCR assay. Amplified TCR beta libraries were sequenced as 87-base-pair reads on the Illumina HiSeq System. As for how the authors treated the data: Across the 670 or so repertoires, a later analysis counted tens of millions of unique TCR beta chains, 8.5 million to 12 million of which were shared by at least two donors. Raw reads were error-corrected and collapsed into unique sequences with a nearest-neighbor algorithm that merged closely related sequences to remove PCR and sequencing errors. CDR3 sequences were aligned to IMGT reference sequences to assign V, D and J gene segments. Each retained sequence needed at least a six-nucleotide match to both a V gene segment and a J gene segment. A rearrangement counted as productive if the CDR3 had no stop codons and remained in frame with V and J, and every other rearrangement counted as non-productive. CDR3 was defined by IMGT convention, running from the second conserved V-encoded cysteine to the conserved J-encoded phenylalanine. The earlier analysis of roughly 590 of the donors excluded any sequence lacking an unambiguous match to a single V gene segment. In an earlier analysis of several hundred of the donors, V segments were called functional above 56.7% productive rearrangements and were called segregating when the between-donor standard deviation exceeded 5%. A statistical classification framework was developed to diagnose cytomegalovirus status using the catalog of TCR beta chain sequences. A later analysis assigned V and J genes by comparing TCR nucleotide sequences with IMGT/GENE-DB human TR gene sequences. The TCRdist pipeline was used in a later analysis to assign CDR3 sequences and most-parsimonious VDJ recombination scenarios. In a later analysis, every TCR beta chain was defined by the combination of its CDR3 amino acid sequence and its V-gene family, and reads without a unique V-gene family were dropped. A later analysis removed 600 or so highly shared, low-generation-probability nucleotide sequences to deal with suspected cross-contamination and a sequencing artifact. For each public chain, a later analysis derived a clonal expansion index from normalized ranks of inferred template counts within each repertoire. In a later analysis, generation probabilities were computed with a VDJ recombination model fitted to out-of-frame rearrangements, and the resulting probabilities were checked against IGoR. In a later analysis, hypergeometric tests were used to score TCR-TCR, TCR-HLA and TCR-CMV co-occurrence, with a repertoire-size bias correction applied to TCR pairs. False discovery rates were estimated in a later analysis by permuting HLA or CMV assignments 20 times. A later analysis grouped co-occurring TCRs with DBSCAN, adding TCRdist sequence similarity when clustering within HLA-allele-positive subsets. For co-occurrence clustering, repertoires with fewer than 30,000 or more than 120,000 public chains were excluded, along with four to six repertoires with anomalous nucleotide sharing. Not all clones reach the TCRdb copy of this immuneACCESS table, which keeps in-frame sequences only. Checked studies attribute under half of the gap to unresolved V genes and leave the rest unexplained. V and J calls and clone size are given by that table; D and trimming were obtained from the DNA. The sample table holds roughly 190,000 clones, of which roughly 82% were seen once. The top ten clonotypes cover about 2.4% of the sample.

About this clone itself: What this receptor recognizes is not known. The sample holds no much larger clone one base away, and base qualities are not on file.

This TCR derives from a woman in her forties or fifties in good health and CMV-seropositive. This receptor chain uses TRBV12-5 and TRBJ1-3; the D gene is perhaps TRBD1, on 6 matching bases. The sequenced sample was PBMCs. The DNA sequence is given as TGTGCTAGTGCCCGGGACATGCTGCGCGGAAACACCATATATTTT. Its amino acids are CASARDMLRGNTIYF.